The clone carrying this T cell receptor (beta chain) was counted between two and nine times. What it recognizes is unknown. Germline trimming cut 6 bases from V and 4 bases from J; bases unmatched to any gene: 8. The CDR3 sequence is 15 residues long. Per the germline V gene, CDR1 is MNHEY and CDR2 is SVGEGT. These data come from a study of response to subunit inactivated influenza vaccine. TCRdb called the RT-PCR reads again in MiXCR, with one record for every CDR3 protein. The data show hundreds of thousands of distinct CDR3 sequences, approximately 15% seen once. Study-wide results and caveats: Authors suggested each seasonal influenza vaccination recruits few new T cells.

This chain connects TRBV6-2 or TRBV6-3 to TRBJ1-5; 8 nucleotides match TRBD1. The sample was PBMCs from blood, taken about 14 days before vaccination. This TCR was recovered from a man aged 45 to 65 who received an inactivated influenza vaccine. For the CDR3, the DNA is TGTGCCAGCAGATCGTCAGGGGGCAATAATCAGCCCCAGCATTTT. Its protein is CASRSSGGNNQPQHF.